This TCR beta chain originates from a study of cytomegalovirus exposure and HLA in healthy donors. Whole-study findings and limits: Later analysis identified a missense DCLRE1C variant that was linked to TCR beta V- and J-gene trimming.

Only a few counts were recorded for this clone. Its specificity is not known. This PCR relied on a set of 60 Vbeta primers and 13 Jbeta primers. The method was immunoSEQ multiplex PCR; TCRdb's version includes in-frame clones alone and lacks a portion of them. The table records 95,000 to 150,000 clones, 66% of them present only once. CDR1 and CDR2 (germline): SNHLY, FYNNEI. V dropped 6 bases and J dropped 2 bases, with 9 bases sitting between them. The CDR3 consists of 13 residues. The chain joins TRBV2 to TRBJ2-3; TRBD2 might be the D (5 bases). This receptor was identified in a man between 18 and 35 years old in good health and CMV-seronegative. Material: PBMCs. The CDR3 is CASRPDFTDTQYF. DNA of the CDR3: TGTGCCAGCAGGCCGGACTTCACAGATACGCAGTATTTT.